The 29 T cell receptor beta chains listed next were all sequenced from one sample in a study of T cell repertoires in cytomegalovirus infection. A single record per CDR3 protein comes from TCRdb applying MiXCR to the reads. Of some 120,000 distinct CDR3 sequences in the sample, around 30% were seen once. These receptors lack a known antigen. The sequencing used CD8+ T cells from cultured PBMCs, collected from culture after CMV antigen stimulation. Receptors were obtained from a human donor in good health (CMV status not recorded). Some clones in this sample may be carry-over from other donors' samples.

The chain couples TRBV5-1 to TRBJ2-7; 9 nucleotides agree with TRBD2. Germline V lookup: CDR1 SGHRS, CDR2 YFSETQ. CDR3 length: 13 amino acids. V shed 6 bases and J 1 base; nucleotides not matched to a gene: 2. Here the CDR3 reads CASTLAGSYEQYF. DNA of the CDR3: TGCGCCAGCACCCTAGCGGGGTCCTACGAGCAGTACTTC. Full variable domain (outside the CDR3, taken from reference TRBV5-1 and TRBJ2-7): KAGVTQTPRYLIKTRGQQVTLSCSPISGHRSVSWYQQTPGQGLQFLFEYFSETQRNKGNFPGRFSGRQFSNSRSEMNVSTLELGDSALYLCASTLAGSYEQYFGPGTRLTVT.

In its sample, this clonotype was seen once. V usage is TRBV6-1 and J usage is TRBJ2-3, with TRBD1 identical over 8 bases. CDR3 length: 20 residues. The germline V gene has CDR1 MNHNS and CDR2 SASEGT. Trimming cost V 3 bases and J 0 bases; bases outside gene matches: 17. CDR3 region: CASSEMRTGMGYLSTDTQYF. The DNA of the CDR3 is TGTGCCAGCAGTGAGATGAGGACAGGGATGGGATACCTCAGCACAGATACGCAGTATTTT.

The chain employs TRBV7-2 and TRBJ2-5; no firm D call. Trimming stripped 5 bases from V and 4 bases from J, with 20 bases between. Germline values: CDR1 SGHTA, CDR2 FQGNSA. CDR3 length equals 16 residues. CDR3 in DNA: TGTGCCAGCAGCATAAATCCAGCAGAGATTTTAGAGACCCAGTACTTC. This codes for CASSINPAEILETQYF. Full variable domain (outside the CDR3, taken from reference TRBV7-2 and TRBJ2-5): GAGVSQSPSNKVTEKGKDVELRCDPISGHTALYWYRQSLGQGLEFLIYFQGNSAPDKSGLPSDRFSAERTGGSVSTLTIQRTQQEDSAVYLCASSINPAEILETQYFGPGTRLLVL.

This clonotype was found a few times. The CDR3 is CASSADRVNEQFF. In DNA form, the CDR3 reads TGTGCCAGCAGTGCCGACAGGGTCAATGAGCAGTTCTTC. The chain is built from TRBV6-1 and TRBJ2-1; 7 bases are shared with TRBD1. CDR1 and CDR2 (germline): MNHNS, SASEGT. The CDR3 spans 13 residues. V was clipped by 4 bases and J by 6 bases; unmatched bases: 3.

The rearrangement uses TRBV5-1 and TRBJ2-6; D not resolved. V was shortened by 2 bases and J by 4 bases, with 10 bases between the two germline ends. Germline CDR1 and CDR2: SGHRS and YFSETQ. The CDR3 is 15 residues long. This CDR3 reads CASSFKGSGANVLTF. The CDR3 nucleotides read TGCGCCAGCAGCTTCAAGGGATCCGGGGCCAACGTCCTGACTTTC.

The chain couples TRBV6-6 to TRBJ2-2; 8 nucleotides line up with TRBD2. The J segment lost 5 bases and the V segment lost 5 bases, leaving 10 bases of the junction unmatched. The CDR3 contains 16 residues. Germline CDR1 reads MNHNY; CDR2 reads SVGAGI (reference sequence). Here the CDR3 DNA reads TGTGCCAGCAGTGTTGAACTAGCGGTGGGAACCGGGGAGCTGTTTTTT. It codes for CASSVELAVGTGELFF.

The CDR3 region has the DNA TGCGCCAGCAGCCTGAGCGGGGGGGCTGGAGATACGCAGTATTTT. Translating it yields CASSLSGGAGDTQYF. The chain employs TRBV4-3 and TRBJ2-3; 10 bases are a match to TRBD2. CDR1 is LGHNA and CDR2 is YSLEER in the germline V gene. Trimming removed 4 bases from V and 5 bases from J; junction bases left unmatched: 6. The CDR3 has 15 amino acids.

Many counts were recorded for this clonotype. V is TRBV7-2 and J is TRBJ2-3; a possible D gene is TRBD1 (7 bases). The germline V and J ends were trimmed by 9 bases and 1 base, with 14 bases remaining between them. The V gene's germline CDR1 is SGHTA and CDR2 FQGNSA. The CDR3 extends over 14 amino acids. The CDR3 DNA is TGTGCCAGTGATGACAGGGAGGGCACAGATACGCAGTATTTT. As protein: CASDDREGTDTQYF.

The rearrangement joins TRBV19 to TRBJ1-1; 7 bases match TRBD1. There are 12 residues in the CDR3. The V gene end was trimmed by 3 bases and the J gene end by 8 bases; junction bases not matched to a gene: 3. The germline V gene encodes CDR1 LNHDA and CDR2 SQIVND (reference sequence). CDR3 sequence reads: CASSMTGREAFF. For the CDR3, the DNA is TGTGCCAGTAGTATGACAGGGAGGGAAGCTTTCTTT.

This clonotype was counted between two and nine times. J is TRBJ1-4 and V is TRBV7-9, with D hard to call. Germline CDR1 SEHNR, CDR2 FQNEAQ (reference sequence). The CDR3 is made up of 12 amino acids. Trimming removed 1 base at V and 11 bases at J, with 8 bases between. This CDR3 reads CASSLEPDKLFF. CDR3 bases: TGTGCCAGCAGCTTAGAACCAGACAAACTGTTTTTT.

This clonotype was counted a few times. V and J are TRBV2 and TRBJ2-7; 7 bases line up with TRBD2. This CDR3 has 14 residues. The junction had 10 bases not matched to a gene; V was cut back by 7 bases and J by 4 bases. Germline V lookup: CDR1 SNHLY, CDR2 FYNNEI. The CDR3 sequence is CASMTPRGEYEQYF. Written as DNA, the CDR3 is TGTGCCAGCATGACACCCCGGGGGGAATACGAGCAGTACTTC.

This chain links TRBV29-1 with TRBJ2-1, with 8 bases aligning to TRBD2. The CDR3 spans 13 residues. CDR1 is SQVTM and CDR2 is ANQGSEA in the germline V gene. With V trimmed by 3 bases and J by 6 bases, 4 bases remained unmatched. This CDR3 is CSVDLAGGNEQFF. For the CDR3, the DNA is TGCAGCGTTGATTTGGCGGGGGGCAATGAGCAGTTCTTC.

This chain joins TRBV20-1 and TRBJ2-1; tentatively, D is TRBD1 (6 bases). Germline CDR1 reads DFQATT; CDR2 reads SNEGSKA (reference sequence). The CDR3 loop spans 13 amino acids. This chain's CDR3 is CSPGRGWTNEQFF. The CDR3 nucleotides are TGCTCCCCGGGCAGGGGCTGGACGAATGAGCAGTTCTTC.

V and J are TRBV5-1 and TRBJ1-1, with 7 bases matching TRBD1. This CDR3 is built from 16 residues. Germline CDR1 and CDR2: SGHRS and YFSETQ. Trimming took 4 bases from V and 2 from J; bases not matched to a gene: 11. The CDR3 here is CASSPTRDRHNTEAFF. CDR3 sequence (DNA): TGCGCCAGCAGCCCCACCCGGGACAGACATAACACTGAAGCTTTCTTT.

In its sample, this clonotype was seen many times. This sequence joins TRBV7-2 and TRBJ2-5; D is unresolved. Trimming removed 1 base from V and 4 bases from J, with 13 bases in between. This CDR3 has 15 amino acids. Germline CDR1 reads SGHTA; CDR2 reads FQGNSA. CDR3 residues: CASSLGILVGETQYF. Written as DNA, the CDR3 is TGTGCCAGCAGCTTAGGGATCCTAGTGGGAGAGACCCAGTACTTC.

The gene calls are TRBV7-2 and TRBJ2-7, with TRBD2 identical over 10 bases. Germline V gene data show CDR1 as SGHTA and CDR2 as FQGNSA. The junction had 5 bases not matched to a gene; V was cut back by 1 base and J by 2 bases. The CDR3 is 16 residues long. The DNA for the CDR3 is TGTGCCAGCAGCTTAGTTGCCCTAGCGGGGGCCTACGAGCAGTACTTC. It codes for CASSLVALAGAYEQYF.

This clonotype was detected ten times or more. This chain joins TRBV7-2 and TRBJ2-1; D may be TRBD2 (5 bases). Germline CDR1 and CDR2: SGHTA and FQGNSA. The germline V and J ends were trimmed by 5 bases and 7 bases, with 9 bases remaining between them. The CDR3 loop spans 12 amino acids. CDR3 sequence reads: CASSISGNEQFF. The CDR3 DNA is TGTGCCAGCAGCATCTCGGGGAATGAGCAGTTCTTC.

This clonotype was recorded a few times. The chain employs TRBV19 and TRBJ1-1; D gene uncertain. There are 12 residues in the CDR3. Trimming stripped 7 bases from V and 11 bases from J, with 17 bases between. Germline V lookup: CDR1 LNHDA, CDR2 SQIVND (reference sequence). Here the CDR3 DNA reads TGTGCCAGTACTATCGGATGGAAGCGGGCTTTCTTT. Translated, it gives CASTIGWKRAFF.

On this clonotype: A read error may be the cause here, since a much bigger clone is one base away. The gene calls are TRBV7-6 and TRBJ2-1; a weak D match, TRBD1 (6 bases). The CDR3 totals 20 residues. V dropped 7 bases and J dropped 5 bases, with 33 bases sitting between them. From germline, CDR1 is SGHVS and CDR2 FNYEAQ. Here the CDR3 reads CASTRDIPGLRPTPDNEQFF. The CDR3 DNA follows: TGTGCCAGCACCAGGGACATACCGGGCCTGAGGCCCACCCCAGACAATGAGCAGTTCTTC.

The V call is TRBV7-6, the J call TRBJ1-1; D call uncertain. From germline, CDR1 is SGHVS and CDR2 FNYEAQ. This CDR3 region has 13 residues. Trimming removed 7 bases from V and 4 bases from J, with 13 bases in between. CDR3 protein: CASNPPMGTEAFF. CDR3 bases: TGTGCCAGCAACCCCCCCATGGGCACTGAAGCTTTCTTT.

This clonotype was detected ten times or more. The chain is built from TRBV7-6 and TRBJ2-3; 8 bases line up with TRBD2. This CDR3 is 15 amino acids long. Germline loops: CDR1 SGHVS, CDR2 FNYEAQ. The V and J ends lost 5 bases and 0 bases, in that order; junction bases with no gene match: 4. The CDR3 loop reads CASSALAGSTDTQYF. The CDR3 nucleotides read TGTGCCAGCAGCGCGTTAGCGGGGAGCACAGATACGCAGTATTTT.

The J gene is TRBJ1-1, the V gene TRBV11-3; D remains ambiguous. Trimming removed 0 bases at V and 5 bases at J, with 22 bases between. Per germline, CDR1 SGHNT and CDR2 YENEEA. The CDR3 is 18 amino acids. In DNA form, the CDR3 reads TGTGCCAGCAGCTTAGAGGGTCGGGCAACCAACGGCGTAACTGAAGCTTTCTTT. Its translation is CASSLEGRATNGVTEAFF.

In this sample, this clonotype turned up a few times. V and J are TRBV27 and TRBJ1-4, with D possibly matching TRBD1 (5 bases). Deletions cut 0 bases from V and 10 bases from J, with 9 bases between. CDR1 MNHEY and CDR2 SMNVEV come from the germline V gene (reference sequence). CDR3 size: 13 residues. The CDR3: CASSLSGHGKLFF. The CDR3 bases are TGTGCCAGCAGTTTATCGGGGCACGGAAAACTGTTTTTT.

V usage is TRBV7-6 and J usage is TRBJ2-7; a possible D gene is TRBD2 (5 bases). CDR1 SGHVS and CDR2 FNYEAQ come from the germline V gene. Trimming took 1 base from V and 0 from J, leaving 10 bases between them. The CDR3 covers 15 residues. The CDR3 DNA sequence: TGTGCCAGCAGCTTAGATCTGGGGAGCTCCTACGAGCAGTACTTC. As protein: CASSLDLGSSYEQYF.

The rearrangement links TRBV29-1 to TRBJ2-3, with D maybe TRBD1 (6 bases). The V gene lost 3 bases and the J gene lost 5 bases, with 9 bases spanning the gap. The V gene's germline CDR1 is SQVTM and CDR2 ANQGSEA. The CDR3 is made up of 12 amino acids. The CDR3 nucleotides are TGCAGCGTTGAGGGGGCGGGAGATACGCAGTATTTT. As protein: CSVEGAGDTQYF.

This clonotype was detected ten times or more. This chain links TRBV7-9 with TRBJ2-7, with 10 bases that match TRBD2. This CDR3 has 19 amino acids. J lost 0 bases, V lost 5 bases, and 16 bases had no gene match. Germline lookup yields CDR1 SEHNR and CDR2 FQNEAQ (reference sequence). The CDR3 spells CASSPRASGGDRYSYEQYF. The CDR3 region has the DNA TGTGCCAGCAGCCCAAGGGCTAGCGGGGGCGACCGATACTCCTACGAGCAGTACTTC.

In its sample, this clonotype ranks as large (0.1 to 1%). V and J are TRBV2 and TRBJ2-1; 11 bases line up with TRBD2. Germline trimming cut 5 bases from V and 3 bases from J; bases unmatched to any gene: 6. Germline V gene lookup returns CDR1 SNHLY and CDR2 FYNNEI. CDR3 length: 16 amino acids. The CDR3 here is CASSMSSGGYYNEQFF. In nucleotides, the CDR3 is TGTGCCAGCAGTATGTCTAGCGGGGGGTACTACAATGAGCAGTTCTTC.

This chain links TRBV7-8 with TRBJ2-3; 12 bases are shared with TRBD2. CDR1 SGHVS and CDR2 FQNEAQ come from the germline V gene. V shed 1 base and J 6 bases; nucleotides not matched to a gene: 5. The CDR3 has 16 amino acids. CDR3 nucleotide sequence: TGTGCCAGCAGCTTAGAAGGACTAGCGGGGTCGGATACGCAGTATTTT. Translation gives CASSLEGLAGSDTQYF.

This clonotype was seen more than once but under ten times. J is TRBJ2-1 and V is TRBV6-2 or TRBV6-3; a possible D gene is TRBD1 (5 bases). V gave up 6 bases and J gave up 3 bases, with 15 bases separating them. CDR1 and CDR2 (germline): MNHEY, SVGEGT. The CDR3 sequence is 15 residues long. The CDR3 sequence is CASRPRVTGYNEQFF. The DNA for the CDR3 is TGTGCCAGCAGACCCAGGGTAACGGGCTACAATGAGCAGTTCTTC.